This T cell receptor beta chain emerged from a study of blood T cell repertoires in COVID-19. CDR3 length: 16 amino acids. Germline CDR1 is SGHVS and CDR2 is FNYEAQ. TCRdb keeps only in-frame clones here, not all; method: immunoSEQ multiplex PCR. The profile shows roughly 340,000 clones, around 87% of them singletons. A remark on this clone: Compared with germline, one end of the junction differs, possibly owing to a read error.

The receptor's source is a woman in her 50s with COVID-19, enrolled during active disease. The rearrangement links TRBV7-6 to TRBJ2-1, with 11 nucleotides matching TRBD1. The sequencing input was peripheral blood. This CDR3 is CASSIASGTGGNEQFF. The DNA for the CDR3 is TGTGCCAGCAGCATAGCGTCCGGGACAGGGGGGAATGAGCAGTTCTTC.